The T cell receptor (beta chain) under discussion was sequenced for a study of beta chain features in type 1 diabetes. Points from the study as a whole: For Type 1 diabetes patients, all four CD4+ subsets carried TCRB CDR3s that were moderately but significantly shorter.

The isolated RNA, all of it, was reverse transcribed, so expressed TCRB transcripts were what got sequenced. Clones were sequenced by immunoSEQ multiplex PCR, and TCRdb holds only the in-frame ones, with some missing. The sample comprises about 360,000 clones, 10% to 15% of which are singletons, and about 0.01% rests with the top ten. The length of the CDR3 is 14 residues. Trimming pared 8 bases from V and 0 bases from J, leaving 12 bases between. Germline assignment: CDR1 MNHNS and CDR2 SASEGT. This clone was found a few times. The antigen is not known. The chain couples TRBV6-1 to TRBJ2-3; tentatively, D is TRBD2 (5 bases). The clonotype comes from a woman younger than 35 with type 1 diabetes. The sample taken for sequencing was naive CD4+ T cells from blood. The CDR3 bases are TGTGCCAGCCGGGAACAACCTAGCACAGATACGCAGTATTTT. Protein: CASREQPSTDTQYF.